This T cell receptor (beta chain) emerged from a study of cytomegalovirus exposure and HLA in healthy donors. Study-wide results and caveats: An ancestry cluster, one associated with Asian ancestry, reportedly showed fewer N-insertions than the approximately 670-donor mean in a later analysis. CMV serostatus was the sole immune exposure data available. Within an earlier analysis, most TCR beta V segments proved productive either about 90% or about 30% of the time.

The length of the CDR3 is 14 residues. Trimming left V 2 bases short and J 6 bases short, with 14 bases between. Germline V gene data show CDR1 as SGHAT and CDR2 as FQNNGV. Concerning this clone itself: What it recognizes is unknown.

Amplification used 60 Vbeta primers and 13 Jbeta primers. The assay was immunoSEQ multiplex PCR, and TCRdb's table has in-frame clones only and misses some. The sample carries about 180,000 clones, less than 90% recorded once. The rearrangement uses TRBV11-2 and TRBJ2-7; D unresolved. The TCR sequence derives from a girl aged 5 to 17 in good health and CMV-seropositive. Sample: PBMCs. CDR3 region: CASSLPPTIGEQYF. In DNA, the CDR3 is TGTGCCAGCAGCTTACCGCCGACAATAGGCGAGCAGTACTTC.